The 21 T cell receptor beta chains in this list originate from one sample, sequenced in a study of blood T cell repertoires in COVID-19. Libraries were prepared by immunoSEQ multiplex PCR; TCRdb keeps only in-frame clonotypes and omits some of them. This sample yields 150,000 to 200,000 clones, of which around four fifths are seen a single time; about 10% belongs to the top ten. Sequenced material: peripheral blood. Receptors originate from a woman at least 80 years old with active or convalescent COVID-19.

The rearrangement uses TRBV12-5 and TRBJ2-1, with D unresolved. The CDR3 has 14 residues. V lost 8 bases and J lost 7, with 18 bases in between. Germline assignment: CDR1 LGHNT and CDR2 FRNRAP. CDR3 amino acids: CASLSTRSRNEQFF. In nucleotides, the CDR3 is TGTGCTAGTCTAAGCACCCGATCTAGGAATGAGCAGTTCTTC.

This clone was recorded only once. The chain carries TRBV3-1 (or the pseudogene TRBV3-2) and TRBJ1-2; D ambiguous. Germline loops: CDR1 LGHDT, CDR2 YNNKEL (reference sequence). The CDR3 has 12 residues. V gave up 2 bases and J gave up 3 bases, with 4 bases separating them. CDR3 sequence reads: CASSQTDYGYTF. For the CDR3, the DNA is TGTGCCAGCAGCCAAACAGACTATGGCTACACCTTC.

The chain joins TRBV2 to TRBJ1-2; no firm D call. Per the germline V gene, CDR1 is SNHLY and CDR2 is FYNNEI. The CDR3 has 12 residues. The V and J ends lost 6 bases and 8 bases respectively, with 13 bases between them. The CDR3 reads CASRGEERGYTF. The CDR3 DNA reads TGTGCCAGCAGGGGAGAGGAACGAGGCTACACCTTC. The full variable domain, its missing parts supplied by reference TRBV2 and TRBJ1-2, is EPEVTQTPSHQVTQMGQEVILRCVPISNHLYFYWYRQILGQKVEFLVSFYNNEISEKSEIFDDQFSVERPDGSNFTLKIRSTKLEDSAMYFCASRGEERGYTFGSGTRLTVV.

The J gene is TRBJ1-6, the V gene TRBV7-2; TRBD1 is a possible D gene (5 bases). V was shortened by 1 base and J by 14 bases, with 18 bases between the two germline ends. The germline CDR1 and CDR2 sequences are SGHTA and FQGNSA. This CDR3 spans 15 amino acids. As DNA, the CDR3 is TGTGCCAGCAGCTTAGGTGGAGTGGGCCGGGGGACCCTCCACTTT. Protein sequence: CASSLGGVGRGTLHF.

This clone occurred once. V gene TRBV6-2 or TRBV6-3 combines with J gene TRBJ2-5, with D perhaps matching TRBD1 (5 bases). The CDR3 length is 14 residues. V dropped 0 bases and J dropped 9 bases, with 14 bases sitting between them. The germline gives CDR1 MNHEY, CDR2 SVGEGT. Here the CDR3 reads CASSYSPSLGPQYF. In DNA, the CDR3 is TGTGCCAGCAGTTACTCTCCGTCCTTGGGGCCCCAGTACTTC.

The chain employs TRBV2 and TRBJ1-2, with TRBD1 as a possible D gene (6 bases). Per the germline V gene, CDR1 is SNHLY and CDR2 is FYNNEI. V shed 8 bases and J shed 3 bases, with 16 bases lying between them. The CDR3 covers 14 residues. CDR3: CASPSSNRDYGYTF. Here the CDR3 DNA reads TGTGCCAGCCCTAGCTCCAACAGGGACTATGGCTACACCTTC.

This clone was counted between two and nine times. The chain recombines TRBV6-2 or TRBV6-3 with TRBJ1-5; 7 bases line up with TRBD1. The V segment lost 2 bases and the J segment 0 bases; nucleotides outside the gene matches: 7. Germline assignment: CDR1 MNHEY and CDR2 SVGEGT. The CDR3 is 17 amino acids. For the CDR3, the DNA is TGTGCCAGCAGTTACGGCGTTGGGACAGTTAGCAATCAGCCCCAGCATTTT. Translating it yields CASSYGVGTVSNQPQHF.

The chain employs TRBV5-1 and TRBJ2-5, with D maybe TRBD1 (5 bases). CDR3 size: 14 residues. V was pared by 0 bases and J by 0 bases, with 6 bases between. Germline CDR1 and CDR2: SGHRS and YFSETQ. This chain's CDR3 is CASSLEGNQETQYF. The CDR3 DNA reads TGCGCCAGCAGCTTGGAGGGGAACCAAGAGACCCAGTACTTC.

A single count supports this clone. This sequence joins TRBV30 and TRBJ1-3; 7 nucleotides line up with TRBD1. CDR3 size: 12 residues. Losses at the gene ends were 5 bases for V and 9 bases for J; bases not matched to a gene: 7. Germline lookup yields CDR1 GTSNPN and CDR2 SVGIG (reference sequence). CDR3 protein: CAWVQGTGTIYF. The CDR3 DNA sequence: TGTGCCTGGGTACAGGGGACGGGCACCATATATTTT.

This clone showed up just once. This chain links TRBV18 with TRBJ1-1, with D perhaps matching TRBD1 (6 bases). Trimming took off 0 bases at V and 3 bases at J, with 14 bases between the two ends. CDR3 length: 16 residues. The germline gives CDR1 KGHSH, CDR2 LQKENI. The CDR3 here is CASSPPRSRGDTEAFF. In DNA, the CDR3 is TGTGCCAGCTCACCACCTAGATCCAGGGGCGACACTGAAGCTTTCTTT.

This clone was seen a single time. The junction shows a germline mismatch at one end, possibly a read error. The chain employs TRBV7-7 and TRBJ2-5, with 9 bases aligning to TRBD1. CDR3 length equals 14 residues. Germline CDR1 SSHAT, CDR2 FNYEAQ (reference sequence). CDR3 coding DNA: TGTGCTAGCAGCCCATTGACAGGGGGAGAGACCCAGTACTTC. Amino acid sequence: CASSPLTGGETQYF.

This chain links TRBV4-3 with TRBJ1-4; D is undetermined. Germline-derived CDR1 and CDR2 are LGHNA and YSLEER. V lost 0 bases to trimming and J lost 6 bases, with 11 bases between them. The CDR3 runs 15 residues. This CDR3 reads CASSQELNSYEKLFF. CDR3 coding DNA: TGCGCCAGCAGCCAAGAACTAAATAGCTATGAAAAACTGTTTTTT.

The table lists this clone with a count of one. The V gene is TRBV30, the J gene TRBJ2-5; unclear D gene. Germline CDR1 GTSNPN, CDR2 SVGIG (reference sequence). The CDR3 spans 12 residues. V was clipped by 5 bases and J by 5 bases, with 12 bases between them. This CDR3 is CAWYVGLETQYF. The CDR3 bases are TGTGCCTGGTATGTTGGGCTGGAGACCCAGTACTTC. Together with reference TRBV30 and TRBJ2-5, the CDR3 gives the full variable domain: SQTIHQWPATLVQPVGSPLSLECTVEGTSNPNLYWYRQAAGRGLQLLFYSVGIGQISSEVPQNLSASRPQDRQFILSSKKLLLSDSGFYLCAWYVGLETQYFGPGTRLLVL.

The V gene is TRBV18, the J gene TRBJ2-2; no clear D gene. The CDR3 is 17 residues long. The V gene lost 1 base and the J gene lost 0 bases, with 12 bases spanning the gap. CDR1 KGHSH and CDR2 LQKENI come from the germline V gene. Here the CDR3 reads CASSPRPRFANTGELFF. The DNA of the CDR3 is TGTGCCAGCTCACCACGCCCGAGGTTCGCGAACACCGGGGAGCTGTTTTTT.

For the CDR3, the DNA is TGTGCTAGCCGCCCGTTCTTGCGGGGGAACAATGAGCAGTTCTTC. Encoded protein: CASRPFLRGNNEQFF. The chain joins TRBV12-5 to TRBJ2-1; TRBD2 aligns across 7 bases. Germline CDR1 and CDR2: LGHNT and FRNRAP. With 9 bases clipped from V and 5 bases from J, the junction kept 13 bases outside the gene matches. This CDR3 is built from 15 residues.

This chain connects TRBV7-2 to TRBJ2-2; the D is unclear. Trimming pared 5 bases from V and 4 bases from J, leaving 8 bases between. The CDR3 has 13 residues. Germline V gene lookup returns CDR1 SGHTA and CDR2 FQGNSA. Here the CDR3 DNA reads TGTGCCAGCAGCCGGTCTGTCACCGGGGAGCTGTTTTTT. Its protein product is CASSRSVTGELFF.

The chain carries TRBV30 and TRBJ1-4, with 7 bases that match TRBD1. This CDR3 spans 13 amino acids. Losses at the gene ends were 8 bases for V and 3 bases for J; bases not matched to a gene: 6. Germline-derived CDR1 and CDR2 are GTSNPN and SVGIG (reference sequence). CDR3 bases: TGTGCCCGACGGGACAGAGCTAATGAAAAACTGTTTTTT. Translating it yields CARRDRANEKLFF.

This sequence joins TRBV29-1 and TRBJ1-1; D possibly corresponds to TRBD1 (5 bases). The germline V and J ends were trimmed by 7 bases and 11 bases, with 17 bases remaining between them. The length of the CDR3 is 11 residues. Germline V gene sequence: CDR1 SQVTM, CDR2 ANQGSEA. The CDR3 nucleotides are TGCAGCGCGGGGGAGGTGGCGGGGGCTTTCTTT. Translation: CSAGEVAGAFF. Full variable domain (missing parts from reference TRBV29-1 and TRBJ1-1): SAVISQKPSRDICQRGTSLTIQCQVDSQVTMMFWYRQQPGQSLTLIATANQGSEATYESGFVIDKFPISRPNLTFSTLTVSNMSPEDSSIYLCSAGEVAGAFFGQGTRLTVV.

The genes are TRBV11-2 and TRBJ2-3; D gene unclear. The germline V gene has CDR1 SGHAT and CDR2 FQNNGV. Trimming cost V 6 bases and J 1 base, with 11 bases left between them. The CDR3 totals 14 residues. This chain's CDR3 is CASRIAFRTDTQYF. In nucleotides, the CDR3 is TGTGCCAGCAGGATAGCATTTCGCACAGATACGCAGTATTTT.

The V and J genes are TRBV5-1 and TRBJ1-1, with 7 bases aligning to TRBD1. The trim removed 4 bases at V and 1 base at J, leaving 7 bases unmatched. This CDR3 spans 15 amino acids. The germline V gene has CDR1 SGHRS and CDR2 YFSETQ. The CDR3 DNA is TGCGCCAGCAGCCCTAGAGGGACAGAGAACACTGAAGCTTTCTTT. This codes for CASSPRGTENTEAFF.

This chain connects TRBV7-9 to TRBJ2-1; weak D call: TRBD1 (7 bases). The CDR3 is made up of 15 amino acids. V lost 5 bases and J lost 1, with 12 bases in between. Germline-derived CDR1 and CDR2 are SEHNR and FQNEAQ (reference sequence). The CDR3 nucleotides are TGTGCCAGCAGCCTTCAGGGGGGTTCCTACAATGAGCAGTTCTTC. Protein sequence: CASSLQGGSYNEQFF.